The 21 T cell receptor beta chains presented below share a single source sample, sequenced in a study of T cells in Graves' hyperthyroidism and ophthalmopathy. Researchers amplified the TCR beta CDR3 regions from RNA transcripts. A set of HTBI primers served as the primers for a first-round RT-PCR of the TCR CDR3. TCRdb reprocessed the multiplex PCR reads with MiXCR, giving one entry per CDR3 protein. Of about 380,000 distinct CDR3 sequences in the sample, approximately 13% were seen once. What was sequenced was blood. Receptor source: a young man with Graves' hyperthyroidism that later progressed to Graves' ophthalmopathy.

This clonotype was picked up many times. The V call is TRBV30, the J call TRBJ2-3; tentative D call: TRBD1 (5 bases). This CDR3 has 14 residues. V lost 1 base and J 4 bases, leaving 12 bases between the germline ends. Looked up from germline, CDR1 is GTSNPN and CDR2 is SVGIG (reference sequence). CDR3 coding DNA: TGTGCCTGGAGTGGGGGCCTTTATCCAGATACGCAGTATTTT. Protein product: CAWSGGLYPDTQYF.

This clonotype showed up just a few times. The V gene is TRBV11-2, the J gene TRBJ2-1, with D possibly TRBD1 on 6 matching bases. The CDR3 spans 13 residues. The germline V gene encodes CDR1 SGHAT and CDR2 FQNNGV. The V end was cut by 4 bases, the J end by 6 bases, with 10 bases between. The CDR3 DNA reads as TGTGCCAGCAGCTCCTCGGACAGCAATGAGCAGTTCTTC. It is translated as CASSSSDSNEQFF.

This chain uses TRBV5-1 with TRBJ2-5, with 7 bases aligning to TRBD2. CDR3 length: 15 amino acids. The trim removed 4 bases at V and 5 bases at J, leaving 11 bases unmatched. Germline lookup yields CDR1 SGHRS and CDR2 YFSETQ. CDR3 region: CASSPRDYGGETQYF. CDR3 coding DNA: TGCGCCAGCAGCCCCCGGGACTACGGTGGGGAGACCCAGTACTTC.

This chain joins TRBV7-9 and TRBJ2-1, with a tentative D call TRBD1 (5 bases). With 1 base removed from V and 5 bases from J, the gap between germline ends came to 6 bases. The CDR3 is 13 residues long. Germline V CDR1 and CDR2: SEHNR, FQNEAQ (reference sequence). The DNA of the CDR3 is TGTGCCAGCAGCTTAGAACAGGACAATGAGCAGTTCTTC. It specifies CASSLEQDNEQFF.

This clonotype showed up many times. The V call is TRBV28, the J call TRBJ1-1; no reliable D call. Trimming shortened V by 3 bases and J by 1 base, and 12 bases separated the two germline ends. CDR1 is MDHEN, CDR2 SYDVKM, per germline. CDR3 length: 15 residues. DNA for the CDR3: TGTGCCAGCAGTTTGGGTTCAGGTTGGAACACTGAAGCTTTCTTT. Protein sequence: CASSLGSGWNTEAFF.

In its sample, this clonotype was seen a few times. The rearrangement uses TRBV5-6 and TRBJ2-3, with D tentatively TRBD1 (6 bases). Trimming took off 0 bases at V and 1 base at J, with 15 bases between the two ends. The germline V gene has CDR1 SGHDT and CDR2 YYEEEE. The CDR3 has 17 residues. The DNA for the CDR3 is TGTGCCAGCAGCTTGGCCGTAGGGGGAAGAGGCACAGATACGCAGTATTTT. Its protein product is CASSLAVGGRGTDTQYF. The whole variable domain, remainder taken from reference TRBV5-6 and TRBJ2-3, is DAGVTQSPTHLIKTRGQQVTLRCSPKSGHDTVSWYQQALGQGPQFIFQYYEEEERQRGNFPDRFSGHQFPNYSSELNVNALLLGDSALYLCASSLAVGGRGTDTQYFGPGTRLTVL.

Ten or more counts support this clonotype. This chain links TRBV28 with TRBJ1-5; D gene uncertain. Trimming took 8 bases from V and 9 from J, leaving 26 bases between them. The CDR3 totals 16 residues. Germline V lookup: CDR1 MDHEN, CDR2 SYDVKM. Written as DNA, the CDR3 is TGTGCCAGCCAGACGAGGGTCCCCCTCCGATTAGGGCCCCAGCATTTT. It translates to CASQTRVPLRLGPQHF.

The V gene is TRBV25-1, the J gene TRBJ2-3, with D perhaps given as TRBD1 or TRBD2 (5 bases each). Germline lookup yields CDR1 MGHDK and CDR2 SYGVNS. This CDR3 contains 16 residues. Trimming shortened V by 4 bases and J by 6 bases, and 20 bases separated the two germline ends. The CDR3 is CASSATGTLASDTQYF. CDR3 in DNA: TGTGCCAGCAGTGCGACCGGGACCCTAGCATCCGATACGCAGTATTTT.

As to this clonotype: It may be a read error: a sequence one base away is much more abundant. The chain recombines TRBV4-1 with TRBJ1-1; possibly TRBD1 for D (6 bases). V was cut by 7 bases and J by 1 base, with 13 bases left in between. Germline CDR1 reads MGHRA; CDR2 reads YSYEKL. CDR3 length: 14 residues. The CDR3 coding sequence is TGCGCCAGCAAGAGGACAGATTCGAACACTGAAGCTTTCTTT. Its translation is CASKRTDSNTEAFF.

There are a few counts of this clonotype. This chain connects TRBV4-1 to TRBJ1-1; a possible D gene is TRBD1 (6 bases). Germline-derived CDR1 and CDR2 are MGHRA and YSYEKL. The CDR3 consists of 14 residues. V was trimmed by 2 bases and J by 4 bases, leaving 11 bases between them. The CDR3: CASSQYRVSTEAFF. CDR3 sequence (DNA): TGCGCCAGCAGCCAATACAGGGTTTCCACTGAAGCTTTCTTT.

This clonotype was recorded a few times. A much larger clone differs from this one at a single base, so this may be a read error. The chain joins TRBV4-2 to TRBJ1-4, with D possibly TRBD1 on 6 matching bases. The CDR3 contains 13 residues. The ends were cut back, 6 bases at V and 4 bases at J, with 9 bases in the middle. Germline values: CDR1 LGHNA, CDR2 YNFKEQ. This CDR3 is CASRDSLNEKLFF. The CDR3 DNA reads as TGTGCCAGCAGGGACAGTCTTAATGAAAAACTGTTTTTT.

This clonotype was counted many times. The chain employs TRBV20-1 and TRBJ2-1; no definite D call. Per germline, CDR1 DFQATT and CDR2 SNEGSKA (reference sequence). This CDR3 is built from 13 residues. The germline V and J ends were trimmed by 0 bases and 7 bases, with 10 bases remaining between them. In DNA, the CDR3 is TGCAGTGCTAGAGACCCCAAGAGGAATGAGCAGTTCTTC. Amino acids: CSARDPKRNEQFF.

In its sample, this clonotype was seen many times. The chain carries TRBV20-1 and TRBJ2-3; 11 bases agree with TRBD2. The CDR3 extends over 14 amino acids. Germline loops: CDR1 DFQATT, CDR2 SNEGSKA (reference sequence). Germline trimming cut 5 bases from V and 4 bases from J; bases unmatched to any gene: 5. CDR3 bases: TGCAGTGCTTTCACTAGCGGGGGCTCAGATACGCAGTATTTT. Translation gives CSAFTSGGSDTQYF.

This clonotype has more than one count but fewer than ten. This chain connects TRBV7-9 to TRBJ1-2, with 9 positions matching TRBD1. Germline-derived CDR1 and CDR2 are SEHNR and FQNEAQ (reference sequence). The CDR3 covers 16 residues. Trimming took 3 bases from V and 5 from J; bases not matched to a gene: 10. The CDR3 region is CASSFTGGDSPYGYTF. CDR3 bases: TGTGCCAGCAGCTTCACAGGGGGCGATTCCCCTTATGGCTACACCTTC. The full variable domain, with the rest looked up from reference TRBV7-9 and TRBJ1-2, is DTGVSQNPRHKITKRGQNVTFRCDPISEHNRLYWYRQTLGQGPEFLTYFQNEAQLEKSRLLSDRFSAERPKGSFSTLEIQRTEQGDSAMYLCASSFTGGDSPYGYTFGSGTRLTVV.

This clonotype was recorded many times. The chain employs TRBV3-1 and TRBJ1-1; no clear D gene. V lost 0 bases to trimming and J lost 0 bases, with 5 bases between them. The germline CDR1 and CDR2 sequences are LGHDT and YNNKEL (reference sequence). This CDR3 has 14 amino acids. CDR3 bases: TGTGCCAGCAGCCAAGACTCCATGAACACTGAAGCTTTCTTT. Amino acid sequence: CASSQDSMNTEAFF. Drawing the rest from reference TRBV3-1 and TRBJ1-1, the complete variable domain is DTAVSQTPKYLVTQMGNDKSIKCEQNLGHDTMYWYKQDSKKFLKIMFSYNNKELIINETVPNRFSPKSPDKAHLNLHINSLELGDSAVYFCASSQDSMNTEAFFGQGTRLTVV.

Notes on this clonotype: Mismatch with germline at one junction end may stem from a read error. The chain is built from TRBV12-3 or TRBV12-4 and TRBJ2-3; 9 positions match TRBD1. The CDR3 is made up of 16 amino acids. CDR3 sequence: CAGSPVQGAHTDTQYF. The CDR3 region has the DNA TGTGCCGGCAGTCCGGTACAGGGGGCCCACACAGATACGCAGTATTTT.

This clonotype was observed many times. The gene calls are TRBV20-1 and TRBJ1-2, with 10 nucleotides matching TRBD1. Germline-derived CDR1 and CDR2 are DFQATT and SNEGSKA (reference sequence). Unmatched junction bases numbered 7, after V lost 0 bases and J lost 6 bases. This CDR3 comprises 15 residues. The CDR3 loop is CSARDPPGQGNGYTF. CDR3 coding DNA: TGCAGTGCTAGAGACCCCCCGGGACAGGGGAATGGCTACACCTTC.

The chain recombines TRBV3-1 with TRBJ1-5, with 7 bases that match TRBD1. The CDR3 totals 17 residues. Germline CDR1 reads LGHDT; CDR2 reads YNNKEL (reference sequence). V was pared by 1 base and J by 2 bases, with 8 bases of the junction left unmatched. The CDR3 region is CASSQGVRGFGNQPQHF. Here the CDR3 DNA reads TGTGCCAGCAGCCAAGGGGTCAGGGGGTTTGGCAATCAGCCCCAGCATTTT.

Many counts were recorded for this clonotype. The chain uses TRBV20-1 and TRBJ1-1; the match to TRBD1 covers 8 bases. V was clipped by 6 bases and J by 4 bases; unmatched bases: 4. CDR1 DFQATT and CDR2 SNEGSKA come from the germline V gene (reference sequence). This CDR3 is 12 amino acids long. CDR3 nucleotides: TGCAGTGCAATTACAGGGGGCACTGAAGCTTTCTTT. As protein: CSAITGGTEAFF.

This clonotype came up many times. The rearrangement links TRBV12-3 or TRBV12-4 to TRBJ1-3; D remains ambiguous. The CDR3 has 15 amino acids. V dropped 6 bases and J dropped 0 bases, with 12 bases sitting between them. In DNA form, the CDR3 reads TGTGCCAGCAGCCCTCCTGTCGTCTCTGGAAACACCATATATTTT. Its protein product is CASSPPVVSGNTIYF.

This clonotype has just a few counts. The CDR3 spells CASSFWDRRNTGELFF. For the CDR3, the DNA is TGTGCCAGCAGTTTTTGGGACAGGAGGAACACCGGGGAGCTGTTTTTT. The chain combines TRBV12-3 or TRBV12-4 with TRBJ2-2; TRBD1 aligns across 8 bases. This CDR3 is built from 16 residues. V shed 3 bases, J shed 1 base, and the junction held 4 bases outside the gene matches.